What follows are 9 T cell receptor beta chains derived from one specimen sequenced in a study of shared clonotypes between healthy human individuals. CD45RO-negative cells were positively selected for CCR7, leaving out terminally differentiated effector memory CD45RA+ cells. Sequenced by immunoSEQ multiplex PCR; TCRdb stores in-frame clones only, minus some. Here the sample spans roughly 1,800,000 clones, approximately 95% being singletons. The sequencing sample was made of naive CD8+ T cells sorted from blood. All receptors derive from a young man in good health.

CDR3 DNA sequence: TGTGCCAGCAGCCCTCTGTTTTTGGTTACCTATGGCTACACCTTC. Translated, it gives CASSPLFLVTYGYTF. The chain carries TRBV7-9 and TRBJ1-2; the D is unclear. Trimming cost V 5 bases and J 4 bases, with 17 bases left between them. CDR1 is SEHNR and CDR2 is FQNEAQ in the germline V gene (reference sequence). The CDR3 consists of 15 residues.

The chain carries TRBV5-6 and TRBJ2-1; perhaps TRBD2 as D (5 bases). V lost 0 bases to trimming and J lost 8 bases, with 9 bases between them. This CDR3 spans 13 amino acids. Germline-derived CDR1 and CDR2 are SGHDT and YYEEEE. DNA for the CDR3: TGTGCCAGCAGCTTGGCCCTGGGAGATGAGCAGTTCTTC. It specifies CASSLALGDEQFF. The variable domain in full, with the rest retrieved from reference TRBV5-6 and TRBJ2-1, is DAGVTQSPTHLIKTRGQQVTLRCSPKSGHDTVSWYQQALGQGPQFIFQYYEEEERQRGNFPDRFSGHQFPNYSSELNVNALLLGDSALYLCASSLALGDEQFFGPGTRLTVL.

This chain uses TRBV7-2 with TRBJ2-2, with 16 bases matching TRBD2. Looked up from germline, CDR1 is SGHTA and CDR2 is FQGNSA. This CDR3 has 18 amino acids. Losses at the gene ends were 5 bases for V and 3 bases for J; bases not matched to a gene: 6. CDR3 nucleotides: TGTGCCAGCAGCCTGGGACTAGCGGGGGGGCCCGACACCGGGGAGCTGTTTTTT. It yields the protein CASSLGLAGGPDTGELFF.

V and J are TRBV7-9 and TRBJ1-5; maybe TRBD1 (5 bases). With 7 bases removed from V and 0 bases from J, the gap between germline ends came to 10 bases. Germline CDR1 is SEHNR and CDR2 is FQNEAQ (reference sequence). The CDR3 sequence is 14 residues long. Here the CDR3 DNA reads TGTGCCAGCACCGAAGGGGATAGCAATCAGCCCCAGCATTTT. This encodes CASTEGDSNQPQHF.

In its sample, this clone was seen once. Here the CDR3 DNA reads TGCGCCAGCACCACCAGACTAGCTCAACCACCCTACGAGCAGTACTTC. Protein sequence: CASTTRLAQPPYEQYF. V usage is TRBV5-1 and J usage is TRBJ2-7; 7 bases are shared with TRBD2. Germline V gene data show CDR1 as SGHRS and CDR2 as YFSETQ. V lost 6 bases, J lost 2 bases, and 14 bases stayed unmatched. The CDR3 spans 16 residues.

This CDR3 reads CASGWDSSGNTIYF. The CDR3 DNA follows: TGTGCCAGCGGGTGGGACAGCTCTGGAAACACCATATATTTT. J is TRBJ1-3 and V is TRBV6-1, with 7 bases that match TRBD1. The CDR3 sequence is 14 residues long. CDR1 MNHNS and CDR2 SASEGT come from the germline V gene. Unmatched junction bases numbered 4, after V lost 8 bases and J lost 0 bases.

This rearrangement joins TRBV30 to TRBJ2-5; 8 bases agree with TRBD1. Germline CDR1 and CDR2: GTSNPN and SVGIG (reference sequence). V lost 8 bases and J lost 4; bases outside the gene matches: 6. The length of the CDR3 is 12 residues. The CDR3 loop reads CAADRARETQYF. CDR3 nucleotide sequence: TGTGCCGCGGACAGGGCGCGAGAGACCCAGTACTTC.

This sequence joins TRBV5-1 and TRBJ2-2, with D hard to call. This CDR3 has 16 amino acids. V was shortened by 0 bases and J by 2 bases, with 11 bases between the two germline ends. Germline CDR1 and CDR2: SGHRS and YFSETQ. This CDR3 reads CASSLEWWENTGELFF. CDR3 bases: TGCGCCAGCAGCTTGGAATGGTGGGAAAACACCGGGGAGCTGTTTTTT.

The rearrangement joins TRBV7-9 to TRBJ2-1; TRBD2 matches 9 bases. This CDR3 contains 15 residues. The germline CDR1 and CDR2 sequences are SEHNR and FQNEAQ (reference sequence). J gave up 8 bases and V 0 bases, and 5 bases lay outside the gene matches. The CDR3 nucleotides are TGTGCCAGCAGCTTAGCCGGGACTAGCCCTTATGAGCAGTTCTTC. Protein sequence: CASSLAGTSPYEQFF.